This entry features one T cell receptor beta chain sequence. Its target is not known. Germline loops: CDR1 DFQATT, CDR2 SNEGSKA (reference sequence). V lost 3 bases and J lost 4, with 3 bases in between. The CDR3 loop spans 10 amino acids. TCRdb's table, derived via immunoSEQ multiplex PCR, lists solely in-frame clones and lacks some. The sample lists over 65,000 clones, roughly nine tenths occurring once. The data stem from a study of T cell responses to AZD1222 COVID-19 vaccine. Study as a whole: Pooled samples include second doses given at about 4 or 12 weeks. General study points: Clonal diversity may have been underestimated in mostly white British donors. The study found vaccine-associated CD4 TCRs spanning spike, dominant at 160-218 and 743-854.

The TCR originated in an adult in good health. The J gene is TRBJ2-5, the V gene TRBV20-1, with D unclear. The source material was peripheral blood, sampled on day 0 of AZD1222 vaccination. CDR3 sequence reads: CSARGETQYF. The CDR3 DNA sequence: TGCAGTGCTAGGGGAGAGACCCAGTACTTC.